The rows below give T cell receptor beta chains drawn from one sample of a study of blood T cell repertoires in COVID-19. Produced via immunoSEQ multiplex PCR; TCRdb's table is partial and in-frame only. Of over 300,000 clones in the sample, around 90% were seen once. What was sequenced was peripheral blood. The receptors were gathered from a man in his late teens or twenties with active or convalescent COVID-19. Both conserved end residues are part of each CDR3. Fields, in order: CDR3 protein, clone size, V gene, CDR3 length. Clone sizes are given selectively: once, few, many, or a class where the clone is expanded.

CDR3aa: CASSLEIGGRYNEQFF; abundance: NA; v_gene: TRBV7-2; len: 16
CDR3aa: CASSFSGGSYEQYF; abundance: once; v_gene: TRBV28; len: 14
CDR3aa: CASSLVGAGPMTQPQHF; abundance: NA; v_gene: TRBV3-1/TRBV3-2; len: 17
CDR3aa: CASCMGAAYGYTF; abundance: NA; v_gene: TRBV12-3/TRBV12-4; len: 13
CDR3aa: CASSAQVALSPLHF; abundance: NA; v_gene: TRBV11-2; len: 14
CDR3aa: CSVEDPSATNEKLFF; abundance: NA; v_gene: TRBV29-1; len: 15
CDR3aa: CASSLRGSDNEQFF; abundance: NA; v_gene: TRBV5-4; len: 14
CDR3aa: CASSSGQTYGYTF; abundance: NA; v_gene: TRBV7-2; len: 13
CDR3aa: CASSTGHSGVGNYGYTF; abundance: NA; v_gene: TRBV19; len: 17
CDR3aa: CASSFGAGKLAETQYF; abundance: few; v_gene: TRBV5-4; len: 16
CDR3aa: CASRERGGPSTDTQYF; abundance: once; v_gene: TRBV19; len: 16
CDR3aa: CASTLGLNNEQFF; abundance: NA; v_gene: TRBV7-2; len: 13
CDR3aa: CASSVDGDYDNEQFF; abundance: NA; v_gene: TRBV9; len: 15